This TCR beta chain was captured by sequencing in a study of blood T cell repertoires in COVID-19. Study information: COVID-19 samples collected from the United States, Italy and Spain covered acute and convalescent phases. PBMCs, B-cell-depleted T cells, or T cells were the source of the cDNA or gDNA that made up the material.

Germline lookup yields CDR1 LGHDT and CDR2 YNNKEL (reference sequence). Trimming removed 2 bases from V and 6 bases from J; junction bases left unmatched: 6. The CDR3 spans 14 residues. Under the authors' procedure: Scientists estimated how many nucleated cells there were by amplifying reference gene primers. Sequencing used immunoSEQ multiplex PCR; TCRdb keeps in-frame clones, though not all of them. Clone size and V and J calls were adopted from that table, with D and trimming inferred from the DNA. The sample comprises approximately 130,000 clones, approximately 85% of which are singletons, and around 4.5% rests with the top ten.

V and J are TRBV3-1 (or the pseudogene TRBV3-2) and TRBJ2-7; 8 bases line up with TRBD1. This sequence originates from a human donor in a cohort sampled during active COVID-19. Sequenced: peripheral blood. The CDR3 spells CASSQWDRTREQYF. In DNA, the CDR3 is TGTGCCAGCAGCCAATGGGACAGGACTCGCGAGCAGTACTTC.